The rows below give T cell receptor beta chains drawn from one sample of a study of blood T cell repertoires in COVID-19. Profiling relied on immunoSEQ multiplex PCR, and the TCRdb table lists in-frame clones only, not all of them. The sample includes some 90,000 clones, more than 75% of them seen just once. Input material: peripheral blood. The origin of the receptors is a human donor in a cohort sampled during active COVID-19. Both conserved end residues are part of each CDR3. D genes are given only for firm matches. Clone size is stated in some rows and not others, as once, few, many or a class when expanded.

CDR3aa,CDR3nt,v_gene,d_gene,j_gene,abundance
CASSFISEETQYF,TGTGCCAGCAGCTTCATTTCAGAAGAGACCCAGTACTTC,TRBV5-6,-,TRBJ2-5,-
CASSVKPRAEAFF,TGTGCCAGCAGCGTTAAACCGAGGGCTGAAGCTTTCTTT,TRBV9,-,TRBJ1-1,-
CATSRASASGSSDTQYF,TGTGCCACCAGCAGAGCCTCCGCTAGCGGGAGTTCGGATACGCAGTATTTT,TRBV15,TRBD2,TRBJ2-3,-
CASSIIQSVGNQPQHF,TGTGCCAGTAGTATAATACAGTCCGTCGGCAATCAGCCCCAGCATTTT,TRBV19,-,TRBJ1-5,few
CSVRTSGSLTGELFF,TGCAGCGTTAGGACTAGCGGGAGCCTAACCGGGGAGCTGTTTTTT,TRBV29-1,TRBD2,TRBJ2-2,-
CASSSGTGEYNEQFF,TGTGCCAGCAGCTCCGGGACAGGGGAATACAATGAGCAGTTCTTC,TRBV6-5,TRBD1,TRBJ2-1,once
CASSPRTGDLYEQYF,TGCGCCAGCAGCCCCCGGACAGGGGATCTTTACGAGCAGTACTTC,TRBV4-3,TRBD1,TRBJ2-7,-
CARGADTGELFF,TGTGCCAGAGGGGCGGACACCGGGGAGCTGTTTTTT,TRBV2,-,TRBJ2-2,-
CASSPDRDFSYEQYF,TGTGCCAGTAGCCCGGACAGGGACTTCTCCTACGAGCAGTACTTC,TRBV19,TRBD1,TRBJ2-7,-
CASSVGQDTQYF,TGTGCCAGCAGCGTAGGGCAGGATACGCAGTATTTT,TRBV9,-,TRBJ2-3,-
CASSGSTDNQPQHF,TGTGCCAGCAGCGGATCGACAGACAATCAGCCCCAGCATTTT,TRBV9,-,TRBJ1-5,-
CASSIEYSRETQYF,TGTGCCAGTAGTATAGAATACAGTAGAGAGACCCAGTACTTC,TRBV19,-,TRBJ2-5,-
CASSSITGEGNEQFF,TGCGCCAGCAGCTCCATAACGGGGGAAGGGAATGAGCAGTTCTTC,TRBV5-1,-,TRBJ2-1,-